This T cell receptor (beta chain) was captured in a study of blood T cell repertoires in COVID-19. The repertoire was sequenced with immunoSEQ multiplex PCR; TCRdb's copy has only in-frame clones and lacks some. The table has 150,000 to 200,000 clones, 75% to 80% seen once; the top ten hold roughly 8.7%. The CDR3 consists of 14 residues. Germline assignment: CDR1 GTSNPN and CDR2 SVGIG (reference sequence). The V gene lost 3 bases and the J gene lost 0 bases, with 9 bases spanning the gap. The V call is TRBV30, the J call TRBJ1-3; the D is unclear. Material: peripheral blood. The source of this sequence is a woman in her forties or fifties with active or convalescent COVID-19. Here the CDR3 reads CAWRSGFSGNTIYF. For the CDR3, the DNA is TGTGCCTGGAGATCGGGGTTCTCTGGAAACACCATATATTTT.